Below, 23 T cell receptor beta chains from the same sample are listed, as sequenced in a study of regulatory T cells in long-lasting Graves disease. Arm-PCR of CDR3 regions and iRepertoire HTBI primers were the basis on which TCR beta libraries were built. TCRdb called the multiplex PCR reads again in MiXCR, with one record for every CDR3 protein. The repertoire consists of about 530,000 distinct CDR3 sequences, with around 15% occurring once and the leading ten covering 20% to 25%. This sample's time point: newly diagnosed GD, antithyroid drugs for less than 3 months. Scientists built the TCR library using RNA that was extracted from PBMCs. The sample also formed part of further work on T cells in Graves' hyperthyroidism and ophthalmopathy.

Sequencing was performed on peripheral blood mononuclear cells (PBMCs), taken at new diagnosis, from a patient treated with antithyroid drugs. Receptors were obtained from a woman aged 35-60 years with Graves disease.

This clonotype was observed many times. The chain employs TRBV2 and TRBJ1-5, with 9 bases matching TRBD1. Germline values: CDR1 SNHLY, CDR2 FYNNEI. After removal of 7 bases from V and 3 bases from J, the junction contained 10 bases not matched to a gene. The CDR3 has 16 residues. The DNA for the CDR3 is TGTGCCAGCACCGAGTGGGGACAGGGCCTCAATCAGCCCCAGCATTTT. Translating gives CASTEWGQGLNQPQHF.

Many counts were recorded for this clonotype. The chain carries TRBV20-1 and TRBJ2-7; possible D gene TRBD2, 5 bases. This CDR3 spans 11 amino acids. Germline CDR1 is DFQATT and CDR2 is SNEGSKA (reference sequence). Trimming removed 4 bases from V and 3 bases from J, with 7 bases in between. CDR3 DNA: TGCAGTGCTACCGGGGACTACGAGCAGTACTTC. Its translation: CSATGDYEQYF.

There are many counts of this clonotype. The chain uses TRBV28 and TRBJ2-7; D may be TRBD2 (6 bases). CDR1 is MDHEN, CDR2 SYDVKM, per germline. Trimming cost V 11 bases and J 3 bases, with 11 bases left between them. The CDR3 spans 11 residues. In DNA form, the CDR3 reads TGTGCCGCCGCGGGAAACTACGAGCAGTACTTC. Amino acids: CAAAGNYEQYF.

DNA of the CDR3: TGTGCCAGCAGCTTCGGCCGTGATGAGACCCAGTACTTC. This encodes CASSFGRDETQYF. The chain uses TRBV7-3 and TRBJ2-5; no definite D call. The V gene lost 3 bases and the J gene lost 5 bases, with 10 bases spanning the gap. From germline, CDR1 is SGHTA and CDR2 FQGTGA. This CDR3 region has 13 residues.

The table lists this clonotype with a few counts. The chain couples TRBV9 to TRBJ1-1; D is uncertain. V was trimmed by 2 bases and J by 2 bases, leaving 19 bases between them. The CDR3 sequence is 17 residues long. In germline, CDR1 is SGDLS, CDR2 YYNGEE. The CDR3, as DNA: TGTGCCAGCAGCGTTAGTTCCCTTACTTCGGGAAACACTGAAGCTTTCTTT. Protein product: CASSVSSLTSGNTEAFF. Full variable domain (remainder filled in from reference TRBV9 and TRBJ1-1): DSGVTQTPKHLITATGQRVTLRCSPRSGDLSVYWYQQSLDQGLQFLIQYYNGEERAKGNILERFSAQQFPDLHSELNLSSLELGDSALYFCASSVSSLTSGNTEAFFGQGTRLTVV.

The chain is built from TRBV20-1 and TRBJ2-5; TRBD2 aligns across 7 bases. This CDR3 is 15 amino acids long. The ends lost 3 bases at V and 5 bases at J; junction bases unmatched: 12. Germline V CDR1 and CDR2: DFQATT, SNEGSKA (reference sequence). CDR3 in amino acids: CSASDGRGLGETQYF. The CDR3 nucleotides are TGCAGTGCTAGTGATGGGAGGGGCTTGGGGGAGACCCAGTACTTC.

Ten or more counts support this clonotype. The chain links TRBV20-1 to TRBJ2-7; TRBD2 aligns across 10 bases. The CDR3 is 14 residues long. Per the germline V gene, CDR1 is DFQATT and CDR2 is SNEGSKA (reference sequence). The J segment lost 2 bases and the V segment lost 5 bases, leaving 6 bases of the junction unmatched. CDR3 in DNA: TGCAGTGCTGGCGGGACTAGCGAGACCTACGAGCAGTACTTC. Protein product: CSAGGTSETYEQYF.

This chain joins TRBV14 and TRBJ1-1; D is uncertain. CDR3 size: 14 residues. The ends were cut back, 1 base at V and 5 bases at J, with 11 bases in the middle. Germline-derived CDR1 and CDR2 are SGHDN and FVKESK. CDR3 loop: CASSQGEGGTEAFF. The CDR3 bases are TGTGCCAGCAGCCAAGGGGAGGGTGGGACTGAAGCTTTCTTT. Using reference TRBV14 and TRBJ1-1 for the parts outside the CDR3, the full variable domain is EAGVTQFPSHSVIEKGQTVTLRCDPISGHDNLYWYRRVMGKEIKFLLHFVKESKQDESGMPNNRFLAERTGGTYSTLKVQPAELEDSGVYFCASSQGEGGTEAFFGQGTRLTVV.

In its sample, this clonotype was seen a few times. The chain employs TRBV7-3 and TRBJ2-2, with D perhaps TRBD1 (8 bases). Deletions cut 5 bases from V and 3 bases from J, with 16 bases between. The CDR3 contains 16 residues. The germline CDR1 and CDR2 sequences are SGHTA and FQGTGA. DNA for the CDR3: TGTGCCAGCAGCCCACAGGGGGGGGCATACACCGGGGAGCTGTTTTTT. Translating it yields CASSPQGGAYTGELFF.

The table lists this clonotype with a few counts. Because it lacks the conserved phenylalanine or tryptophan at the end, this CDR3 is likely a read error. The rearrangement joins TRBV18 to TRBJ2-1, with D hard to call. Trimming took off 3 bases at V and 5 bases at J, with 2 bases between the two ends. Germline CDR1 KGHSH, CDR2 LQKENI. This CDR3 has 11 residues. CDR3 DNA: TGTGCCAGCTCACCGGACAATGAGCAGTTCTCC. It translates to CASSPDNEQFS.

Remarks on this clonotype: This may be a read error: a much more frequent sequence differs by one nucleotide. V usage is TRBV2 and J usage is TRBJ1-5; 7 bases line up with TRBD1. CDR3 length: 16 amino acids. In germline, CDR1 is SNHLY, CDR2 FYNNEI. V gave up 2 bases and J gave up 1 base; unmatched junction bases: 5. The CDR3 coding sequence is TGTGCCAGCAGTGAAACAGGGGAGAGCAGCAATCAGCCCCAGCATTTT. This codes for CASSETGESSNQPQHF.

This clonotype has more than one count but fewer than ten. The chain recombines TRBV4-1 with TRBJ2-2; D remains unclear. CDR1 and CDR2 (germline): MGHRA, YSYEKL. Trimming stripped 1 base from V and 3 bases from J, with 9 bases between. The CDR3 consists of 15 residues. The CDR3 region is CASSQVNRDTGELFF. The CDR3 DNA is TGCGCCAGCAGCCAAGTCAACCGGGACACCGGGGAGCTGTTTTTT.

In its sample, this clonotype was seen a few times. This chain links TRBV11-2 with TRBJ1-5; D is uncertain. In germline, CDR1 is SGHAT, CDR2 FQNNGV. The ends were cut back, 3 bases at V and 0 bases at J, with 9 bases in the middle. This CDR3 is 15 amino acids long. CDR3 loop: CASSLGIYSNQPQHF. CDR3 DNA: TGTGCCAGCAGCTTGGGCATCTATAGCAATCAGCCCCAGCATTTT. Full variable domain (outside the CDR3, taken from reference TRBV11-2 and TRBJ1-5): EAGVAQSPRYKIIEKRQSVAFWCNPISGHATLYWYQQILGQGPKLLIQFQNNGVVDDSQLPKDRFSAERLKGVDSTLKIQPAKLEDSAVYLCASSLGIYSNQPQHFGDGTRLSIL.

The chain combines TRBV20-1 with TRBJ1-6; D is unresolved. Germline values: CDR1 DFQATT, CDR2 SNEGSKA (reference sequence). The ends were cut back, 2 bases at V and 0 bases at J, with 8 bases in the middle. CDR3 length equals 15 residues. CDR3 sequence reads: CSARMGSSYNSPLHF. The CDR3 DNA is TGCAGTGCTAGAATGGGGAGCTCCTATAATTCACCCCTCCACTTT.

A few counts support this clonotype. The V gene is TRBV7-9, the J gene TRBJ2-1, with a weak D call TRBD1 (5 bases). Germline CDR1 SEHNR, CDR2 FQNEAQ (reference sequence). The CDR3 has 15 amino acids. V dropped 3 bases and J dropped 10 bases, with 19 bases sitting between them. The CDR3 bases are TGTGCCAGCAGCTTGACGGACATTATCCCCAGCGAGCAGTTCTTC. Translating gives CASSLTDIIPSEQFF.

This clonotype has a handful of counts. This sequence joins TRBV10-3 and TRBJ2-3; D may be TRBD1 (6 bases). Per germline, CDR1 ENHRY and CDR2 SYGVKD. Between the trimmed V and J ends, which lost 5 bases and 0 bases, there was a span of 15 bases. The CDR3 covers 16 residues. The chain's CDR3 is CAISPRGAASTDTQYF. CDR3 nucleotides: TGTGCCATCAGTCCCAGGGGTGCAGCTAGCACAGATACGCAGTATTTT.

This clonotype was found a few times. The rearrangement uses TRBV27 and TRBJ2-7; 9 positions agree with TRBD1. Germline V CDR1 and CDR2: MNHEY, SMNVEV (reference sequence). The CDR3 is 13 residues long. The junction had 5 bases not matched to a gene; V was cut back by 5 bases and J by 6 bases. CDR3 coding DNA: TGTGCCAGCAGTCCGAGGACAGGGGTCGAGCAGTACTTC. Amino acid sequence: CASSPRTGVEQYF.

J is TRBJ2-5 and V is TRBV18; 7 bases map to TRBD1. The CDR3 is 15 residues long. The ends lost 4 bases at V and 3 bases at J; junction bases unmatched: 8. Germline V gene sequence: CDR1 KGHSH, CDR2 LQKENI. The CDR3 sequence: CASSLAGGTKETQYF. The CDR3 coding sequence is TGTGCCAGCTCACTAGCAGGGGGTACGAAAGAGACCCAGTACTTC.

This clonotype was found many times. The chain links TRBV6-5 to TRBJ1-6, with D possibly matching TRBD1 (6 bases). Germline-derived CDR1 and CDR2 are MNHEY and SVGAGI. Between the trimmed V and J ends, which lost 0 bases and 5 bases, there was a span of 8 bases. This CDR3 contains 15 residues. CDR3 bases: TGTGCCAGCAGTTACTCGAAGGGGGATAATTCACCCCTCCACTTT. Its translation: CASSYSKGDNSPLHF.

The V and J genes are TRBV3-1 and TRBJ2-7; 12 bases line up with TRBD1. The germline V gene encodes CDR1 LGHDT and CDR2 YNNKEL (reference sequence). The CDR3 contains 15 residues. V trimming: 3 bases; J trimming: 5 bases; junction bases outside the gene matches: 5. CDR3 amino acids: CASSQSGTGGDEQYF. CDR3 coding DNA: TGTGCCAGCAGCCAGTCGGGGACAGGGGGCGACGAGCAGTACTTC.

The chain couples TRBV7-9 to TRBJ2-1, with D unresolved. V lost 2 bases to trimming and J lost 5 bases, with 7 bases between them. CDR1 and CDR2 (germline): SEHNR, FQNEAQ (reference sequence). CDR3 length equals 13 residues. In DNA form, the CDR3 reads TGTGCCAGCAGCTTAATGGCAGACAATGAGCAGTTCTTC. It translates to CASSLMADNEQFF.

The V gene is TRBV7-9, the J gene TRBJ1-1; D not resolved. This CDR3 is built from 15 residues. Germline V gene sequence: CDR1 SEHNR, CDR2 FQNEAQ (reference sequence). V was shortened by 5 bases and J by 6 bases, with 19 bases between the two germline ends. The CDR3 DNA sequence: TGTGCCAGCAGCCTCTATCTAGGCGGGATAGCTGAAGCTTTCTTT. As protein: CASSLYLGGIAEAFF.

This clonotype was seen ten or more times. The gene calls are TRBV10-3 and TRBJ1-1; D may be TRBD1 (6 bases). With 10 bases removed from V and 1 base from J, the gap between germline ends came to 10 bases. The CDR3 extends over 12 amino acids. From germline, CDR1 is ENHRY and CDR2 SYGVKD. The CDR3 DNA follows: TGTGCCACGACAGGAGCGAACACTGAAGCTTTCTTT. Translating it yields CATTGANTEAFF.